This T cell receptor (beta chain) was sequenced in a study of blood T cell repertoires in COVID-19. At the level of the study: The samples span acute and convalescent COVID-19 from the United States, Italy and Spain. PBMCs, B-cell-depleted T cells, or T cells provided the cDNA or gDNA that made up the material.

Authors' analysis steps: The assay estimated nucleated cells by amplifying reference gene primers. Measured with immunoSEQ multiplex PCR; TCRdb has only the in-frame clones, and not every one. For V, J and clone size, that table is used; D and trimming come from the DNA. Of a few hundred thousand clones in the sample, around 87% were seen once. CDR1 and CDR2 from the germline V gene are MDHEN and SYDVKM. Germline trimming cut 6 bases from V and 0 bases from J; bases unmatched to any gene: 9. The CDR3 is 17 amino acids. The J gene is TRBJ2-5, the V gene TRBV28; 11 bases match TRBD2. The sequence was obtained from a woman in her forties or fifties who had recovered from COVID-19. Sample: peripheral blood. Here the CDR3 reads CASSESGLAAYQETQYF. CDR3 sequence (DNA): TGTGCCAGCAGCGAATCGGGACTAGCGGCATACCAAGAGACCCAGTACTTC.